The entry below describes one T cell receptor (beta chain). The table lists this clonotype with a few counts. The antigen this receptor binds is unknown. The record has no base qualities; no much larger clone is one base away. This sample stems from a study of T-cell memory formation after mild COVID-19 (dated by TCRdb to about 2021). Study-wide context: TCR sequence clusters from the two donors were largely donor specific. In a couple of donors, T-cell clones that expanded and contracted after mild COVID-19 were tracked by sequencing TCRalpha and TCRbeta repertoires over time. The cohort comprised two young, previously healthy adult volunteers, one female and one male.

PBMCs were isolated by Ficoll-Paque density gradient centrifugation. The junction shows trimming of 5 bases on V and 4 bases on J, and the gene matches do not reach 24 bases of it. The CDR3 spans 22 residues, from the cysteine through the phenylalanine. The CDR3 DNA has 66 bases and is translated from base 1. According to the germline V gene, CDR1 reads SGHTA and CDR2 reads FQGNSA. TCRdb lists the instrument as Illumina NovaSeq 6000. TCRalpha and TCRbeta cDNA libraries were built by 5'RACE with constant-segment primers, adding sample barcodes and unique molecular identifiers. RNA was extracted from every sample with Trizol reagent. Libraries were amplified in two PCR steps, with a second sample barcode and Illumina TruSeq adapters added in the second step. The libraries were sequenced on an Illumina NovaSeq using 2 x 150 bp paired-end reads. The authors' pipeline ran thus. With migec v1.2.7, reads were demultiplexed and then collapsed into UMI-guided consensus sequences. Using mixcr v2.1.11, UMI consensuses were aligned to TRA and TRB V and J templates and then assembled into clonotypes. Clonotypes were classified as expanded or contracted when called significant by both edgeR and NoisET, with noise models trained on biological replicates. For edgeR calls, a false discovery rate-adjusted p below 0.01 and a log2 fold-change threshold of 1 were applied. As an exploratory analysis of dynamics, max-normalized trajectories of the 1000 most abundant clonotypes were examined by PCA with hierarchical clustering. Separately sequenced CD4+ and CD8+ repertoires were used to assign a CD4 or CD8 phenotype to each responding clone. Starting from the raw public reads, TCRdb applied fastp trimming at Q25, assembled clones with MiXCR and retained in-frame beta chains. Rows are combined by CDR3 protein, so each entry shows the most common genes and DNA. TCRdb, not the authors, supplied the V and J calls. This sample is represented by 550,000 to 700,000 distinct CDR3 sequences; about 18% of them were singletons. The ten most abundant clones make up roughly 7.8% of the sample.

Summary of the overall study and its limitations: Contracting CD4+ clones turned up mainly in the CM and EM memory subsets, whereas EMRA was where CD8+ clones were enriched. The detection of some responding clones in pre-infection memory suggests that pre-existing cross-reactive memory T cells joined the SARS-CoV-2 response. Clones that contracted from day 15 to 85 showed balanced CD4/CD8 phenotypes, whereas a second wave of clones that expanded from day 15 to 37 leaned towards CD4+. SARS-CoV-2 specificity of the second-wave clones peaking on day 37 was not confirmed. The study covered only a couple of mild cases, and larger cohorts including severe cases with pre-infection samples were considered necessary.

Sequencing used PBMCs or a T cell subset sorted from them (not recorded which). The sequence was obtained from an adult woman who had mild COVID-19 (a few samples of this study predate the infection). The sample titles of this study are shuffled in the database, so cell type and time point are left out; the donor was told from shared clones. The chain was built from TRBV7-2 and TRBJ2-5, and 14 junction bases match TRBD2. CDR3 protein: CASSQLGLAGGPLGGKRETQYF. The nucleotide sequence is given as TGTGCCAGCAGCCAATTAGGACTAGCGGGAGGACCACTCGGAGGGAAAAGAGAGACCCAGTACTTC.